This is a list of T cell receptor beta chains from one sample in a study of response to subunit inactivated influenza vaccine. Each CDR3 protein is one row after TCRdb ran MiXCR on the RT-PCR reads. The data show 450,000 to 700,000 distinct CDR3 sequences, with 14% seen just once and around 10% held by the top ten. The sample consisted of PBMCs from blood, taken approximately 12 days after vaccination. All receptors come from a man over 45 who received an inactivated influenza vaccine. The CDR3 runs from the conserved cysteine through the conserved F or W. A D gene is named only where the DNA matches it firmly. The listing skips clone size in some rows; elsewhere it reads once, few, many or a size class.

size,V,J,D,DNA,CDR3
few,TRBV24-1,TRBJ2-5,TRBD2,TGTGCCACCAGTGATCCCGGGACTAAAAAAGAGATCCAGTACTTC,CATSDPGTKKEIQYF
few,TRBV5-1,TRBJ2-7,.,TGCGCCAGCAGAGATACAGGCGCCTACGAGCAGTACTTC,CASRDTGAYEQYF
few,TRBV29-1,TRBJ2-1,.,TGCAGCGTGCACCGATCATCCGATGAGCAGTTCTTC,CSVHRSSDEQFF
.,TRBV7-9,TRBJ2-5,.,TGTGCCAGCAGCTTAGGCGGTGGGCGGCAAGAGACCCAGTACTTC,CASSLGGGRQETQYF
many,TRBV7-2,TRBJ1-6,.,TGTGCCAGCAGCTTGGGGGGCAGCGGTTCACCCCTCCACTTT,CASSLGGSGSPLHF
.,TRBV2,TRBJ2-3,.,TGTGCCAGCAGGGAACAGCACCTCACAGATACGCAGTATTTT,CASREQHLTDTQYF
.,TRBV5-6,TRBJ2-5,.,TGTGCCAGCAGCTTGGTCATGGGTCAAGAGACCCAGTACTTC,CASSLVMGQETQYF
.,TRBV9,TRBJ2-7,.,TGTGCCAGCAGCGTAGCTACGGGGTTTGCCTACGAGCAGTACTTC,CASSVATGFAYEQYF
.,TRBV28,TRBJ2-1,.,TGTGCCAGCAGGGAAAACAGCGATCGAAGATACAATGAGCAGTTCTTC,CASRENSDRRYNEQFF
.,TRBV7-7,TRBJ2-7,.,TGTGCTAGCAGCTTAGAATTCGGCAAGCAGTACTTC,CASSLEFGKQYF
few,TRBV7-2,TRBJ2-1,.,TGTGCCAGCAGCCTTCAGGGCACTCTTTACAATGAGCAGTTCTTC,CASSLQGTLYNEQFF
.,TRBV29-1,TRBJ2-7,TRBD2,TGCAGCGTTGAAGAACGGCGGGGGTGGCCCTACGAGCAGTACTTC,CSVEERRGWPYEQYF
many,TRBV12-3/TRBV12-4,TRBJ1-1,.,TGTGCCAGCACCACTGGACCGTCCAGAGCTTTCTTT,CASTTGPSRAFF
.,TRBV7-2,TRBJ2-7,.,TGTGCCAGCAGCTTGGACTACCTCTCCTACGAGCAGTACTTC,CASSLDYLSYEQYF
.,TRBV20-1,TRBJ2-1,TRBD2,TGCAGTGCTAGAGACCTTCGACTAGCGGGACTTTTCAATGAGCAGTTCTTC,CSARDLRLAGLFNEQFF
.,TRBV20-1,TRBJ2-1,.,TGCAGTGCTAGGTTTACGGAAAACAATGAGCAGTTCTTC,CSARFTENNEQFF
.,TRBV20-1,TRBJ2-5,.,TGCAGTGCTAGGAGGGGCCTTGAGACCCAGTACTTC,CSARRGLETQYF
many,TRBV10-3,TRBJ1-2,TRBD1,TGTGCCACACTGACAGGGGGTGGCTACACCTTC,CATLTGGGYTF
.,TRBV6-1,TRBJ2-3,.,TGTGCCATCAGTGAAGGGTTTCGGGGATCTGGCACAGATACGCAGTATTTT,CAISEGFRGSGTDTQYF
once,TRBV24-1,TRBJ2-1,TRBD2,TGTGCCACCAGTGCCCCGCGGCTAGCGGGAGCTCATGAGCAGTTCTTC,CATSAPRLAGAHEQFF
few,TRBV29-1,TRBJ2-1,.,TGCAGCGTTTCTTGGTTTCGGGGTGCGAGCCTTGAGCAGTTCTTC,CSVSWFRGASLEQFF
.,TRBV20-1,TRBJ1-5,.,TGCAGTGCTCGCGACCTCAAGGGGGGTCAGCCCCAGCATTTT,CSARDLKGGQPQHF
few,TRBV9,TRBJ2-1,.,TGTGCCAGCAGCAAGGGAGTTGACAATGAGCAGTTCTTC,CASSKGVDNEQFF
few,TRBV6-2/TRBV6-3,TRBJ2-2,.,TGTGCCAGCAGTTACACCCGGGGATACGGGGAGCTGTTTTTT,CASSYTRGYGELFF
.,TRBV7-2,TRBJ2-7,TRBD1,TGTGCCAGCAGCTTAGGGACAGGGAAGCCCGAGCAGTACTTC,CASSLGTGKPEQYF
.,TRBV19,TRBJ2-6,.,TGTGCCACCACTGACAGGACCTCTGGGGCCAACGTCCTGACTTTC,CATTDRTSGANVLTF
once,TRBV21-1,TRBJ2-5,.,TGTGCCAGCAGCAACCGGACACAACAAGAGACCCAGTACTTC,CASSNRTQQETQYF
.,TRBV6-2/TRBV6-3,TRBJ1-2,TRBD1,TGTGCCAGCAGTTTACCGCCGGGACAGATCTATGGCTACACCTTC,CASSLPPGQIYGYTF
.,TRBV12-3/TRBV12-4,TRBJ2-4,.,TGTGCCAGCAGCCTTGGGGGGACGAACATTCAGTACTTC,CASSLGGTNIQYF
few,TRBV12-3/TRBV12-4,TRBJ1-5,TRBD1,TGTGCCAGCAGTTTGGGACAGACATTCAATCAGCCCCAGCATTTT,CASSLGQTFNQPQHF
.,TRBV29-1,TRBJ1-3,.,TGCAGCGTTCGCGGGGCAGGCTCTGGAAACACCATATATTTT,CSVRGAGSGNTIYF
.,TRBV5-1,TRBJ1-6,.,TGCGCCAGCAGGGAAGGACAGCTATCATCACCCCTCCACTTT,CASREGQLSSPLHF
.,TRBV12-3/TRBV12-4,TRBJ2-1,TRBD1,TGTGCCAGCAGCCCCGGGACAGGGAAGGCTAGCGGTCACAATGAGCAGTTCTTC,CASSPGTGKASGHNEQFF
.,TRBV20-1,TRBJ2-1,.,TGCAGTGGTGGGGGGCGCTTGGGGGAGCAGTTCTTC,CSGGGRLGEQFF
.,TRBV28,TRBJ2-4,TRBD1,TGTGCCAGCAGTTTGGGGACAGGGGCAAACATTCAGTACTTC,CASSLGTGANIQYF
few,TRBV7-2,TRBJ2-1,.,TGTGCCAGCAGCTTACGGCAGGGACACGACAATGAGCAGTTCTTC,CASSLRQGHDNEQFF
many,TRBV30,TRBJ1-1,.,TGTGCCTGGACCCCCGGGACGGCAAACACTGAAGCTTTCTTT,CAWTPGTANTEAFF
few,TRBV5-1,TRBJ2-1,TRBD1,TGCGCCAGCAGCTCCCTACCGACAGGGGGGTATGAGCAGTTCTTC,CASSSLPTGGYEQFF
few,TRBV18,TRBJ2-1,TRBD2,TGTGCCAGCTCACCACCGGGACTAGCGGGGGCAACCCCCAATGAGCAGTTCTTC,CASSPPGLAGATPNEQFF
few,TRBV6-5,TRBJ2-5,.,TGTGCCAGCAGTTACTCGAGGGCGGGATCAGAGACCCAGTACTTC,CASSYSRAGSETQYF
few,TRBV19,TRBJ2-5,.,TGTGCCAGTAGGGCTCGAGGGCCAAGTACCCAGTACTTC,CASRARGPSTQYF
.,TRBV27,TRBJ2-1,.,TGTGCCAGCAGTTCTATTCGACGGTCAAGCTCCTACAATGAGCAGTTCTTC,CASSSIRRSSSYNEQFF
.,TRBV29-1,TRBJ1-1,.,TGCAGCGGCCGCCACATAGACACTGAAGCTTTCTTT,CSGRHIDTEAFF
few,TRBV7-7,TRBJ2-2,TRBD1,TGTGCTAGCAGCTCACAGGGGGCCAACACCGGGGAGCTGTTTTTT,CASSSQGANTGELFF
few,TRBV6-5,TRBJ2-7,TRBD2,TGTGCCAGCAGTTACTCGAGGACTAGCGGGATACGCGAGCAGTACTTC,CASSYSRTSGIREQYF
few,TRBV4-2,TRBJ2-5,.,TGTGCCAGCAGCCAAGAAAGGACTCGAGAGACCCAGTACTTC,CASSQERTRETQYF
.,TRBV7-2,TRBJ1-3,TRBD1,TGTGCCAGCAGCTCAGGACCGGGACAGGCTGGAAACACCATATATTTT,CASSSGPGQAGNTIYF
.,TRBV10-3,TRBJ2-2,.,TGTGCCATGAGCTATGCGGGCACCGGGGAGCTGTTTTTT,CAMSYAGTGELFF
.,TRBV6-2/TRBV6-3,TRBJ2-7,.,TGTGCCAGCAGTTACCCTGACCACGAGCAGTACTTC,CASSYPDHEQYF
few,TRBV6-2/TRBV6-3,TRBJ1-1,.,TGTGCCAGCAGTTACTCTACGGGGACCATGAACACTGAAGCTTTCTTT,CASSYSTGTMNTEAFF
few,TRBV3-1,TRBJ2-2,.,TGTGCCAGCAGCCAATTCGTCTCCGGGGAGCTGTTTTTT,CASSQFVSGELFF
.,TRBV12-3/TRBV12-4,TRBJ1-4,.,TGTGCCAGCAGCCAGGGAATACGGGAAAAACTGTTTTTT,CASSQGIREKLFF
many,TRBV28,TRBJ2-1,TRBD2,TGTGCCAGCAGTTCCGGGACTAGCGGACCCACCTACAATGAGCAGTTCTTC,CASSSGTSGPTYNEQFF
many,TRBV12-3/TRBV12-4,TRBJ2-2,.,TGTGCCAGCAGCTTAATCAACACCGGGGAGCTGTTTTTT,CASSLINTGELFF
many,TRBV19,TRBJ2-2,TRBD2,TGTGCCAGTAACCGGGGGGACACCGGGGAGCTGTTTTTT,CASNRGDTGELFF
.,TRBV12-3/TRBV12-4,TRBJ2-1,TRBD1,TGTGCCAGCAGCTCGACAGGGGTTTCCTACAATGAGCAGTTCTTC,CASSSTGVSYNEQFF
few,TRBV7-2,TRBJ2-2,.,TGTGCCAGCAGCTTCGGCGGAGCGGAGCTGTTTTTT,CASSFGGAELFF
many,TRBV27,TRBJ1-2,TRBD1,TGTGCCAGCAGCTATGGACAGGGGTATGGCTACACCTTC,CASSYGQGYGYTF